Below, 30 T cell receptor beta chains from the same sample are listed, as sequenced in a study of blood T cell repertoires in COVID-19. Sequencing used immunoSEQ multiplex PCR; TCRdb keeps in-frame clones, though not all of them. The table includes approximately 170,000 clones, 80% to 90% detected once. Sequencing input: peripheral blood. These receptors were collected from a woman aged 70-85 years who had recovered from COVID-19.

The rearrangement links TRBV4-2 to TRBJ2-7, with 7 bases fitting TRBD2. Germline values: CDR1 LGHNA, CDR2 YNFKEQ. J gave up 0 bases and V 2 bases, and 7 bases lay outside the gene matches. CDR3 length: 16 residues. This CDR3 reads CASSQTGGSVSYEQYF. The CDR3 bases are TGTGCCAGCAGCCAAACCGGGGGGAGCGTCTCCTACGAGCAGTACTTC.

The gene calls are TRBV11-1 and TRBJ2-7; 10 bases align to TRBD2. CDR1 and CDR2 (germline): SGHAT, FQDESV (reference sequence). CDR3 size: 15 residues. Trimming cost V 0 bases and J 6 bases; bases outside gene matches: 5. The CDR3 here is CASSLAGLAGAEQYF. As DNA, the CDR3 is TGTGCCAGCAGCTTAGCGGGTCTAGCGGGAGCCGAGCAGTACTTC.

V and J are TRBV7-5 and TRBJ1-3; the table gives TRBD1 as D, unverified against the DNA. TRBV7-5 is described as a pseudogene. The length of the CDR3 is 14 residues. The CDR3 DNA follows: TGTGTCAGCGGACAGCCCCACTCTGGAAACACCATATATTTT. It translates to CVSGQPHSGNTIYF.

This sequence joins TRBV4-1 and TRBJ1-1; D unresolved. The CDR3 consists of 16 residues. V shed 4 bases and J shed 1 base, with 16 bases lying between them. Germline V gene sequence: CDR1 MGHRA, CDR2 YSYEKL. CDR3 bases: TGCGCCAGCAGCCCGTCTGAGGGCTTCACGAACACTGAAGCTTTCTTT. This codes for CASSPSEGFTNTEAFF.

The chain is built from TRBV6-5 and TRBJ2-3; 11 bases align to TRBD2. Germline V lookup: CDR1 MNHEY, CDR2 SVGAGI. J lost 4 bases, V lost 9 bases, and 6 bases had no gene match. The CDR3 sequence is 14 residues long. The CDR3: CASSSGGRADTQYF. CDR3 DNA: TGTGCCAGTTCTAGCGGGGGGAGGGCAGATACGCAGTATTTT.

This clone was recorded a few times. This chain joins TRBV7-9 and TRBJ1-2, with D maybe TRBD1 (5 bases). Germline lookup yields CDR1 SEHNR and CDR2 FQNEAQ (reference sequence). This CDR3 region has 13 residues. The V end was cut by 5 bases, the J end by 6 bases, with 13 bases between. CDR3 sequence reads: CASSPGRGDGYTF. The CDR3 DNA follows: TGTGCCAGCAGCCCCGGGCGGGGGGATGGCTACACCTTC.

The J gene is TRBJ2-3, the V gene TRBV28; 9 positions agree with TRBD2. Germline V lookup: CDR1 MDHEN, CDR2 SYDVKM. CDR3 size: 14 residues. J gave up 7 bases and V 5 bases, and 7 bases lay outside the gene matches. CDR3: CASSQASGTNTQYF. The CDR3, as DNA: TGTGCCAGCAGTCAAGCTAGCGGGACGAATACGCAGTATTTT. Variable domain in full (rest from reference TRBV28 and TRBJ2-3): DVKVTQSSRYLVKRTGEKVFLECVQDMDHENMFWYRQDPGLGLRLIYFSYDVKMKEKGDIPEGYSVSREKKERFSLILESASTNQTSMYLCASSQASGTNTQYFGPGTRLTVL.

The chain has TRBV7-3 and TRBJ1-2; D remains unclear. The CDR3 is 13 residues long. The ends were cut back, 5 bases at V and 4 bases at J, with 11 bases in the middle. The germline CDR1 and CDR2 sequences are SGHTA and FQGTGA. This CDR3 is CASSPVSGYGYTF. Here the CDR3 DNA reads TGTGCCAGCAGCCCCGTCTCGGGCTATGGCTACACCTTC. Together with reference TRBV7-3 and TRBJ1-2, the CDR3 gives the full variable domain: GAGVSQTPSNKVTEKGKYVELRCDPISGHTALYWYRQSLGQGPEFLIYFQGTGAADDSGLPNDRFFAVRPEGSVSTLKIQRTERGDSAVYLCASSPVSGYGYTFGSGTRLTVV.

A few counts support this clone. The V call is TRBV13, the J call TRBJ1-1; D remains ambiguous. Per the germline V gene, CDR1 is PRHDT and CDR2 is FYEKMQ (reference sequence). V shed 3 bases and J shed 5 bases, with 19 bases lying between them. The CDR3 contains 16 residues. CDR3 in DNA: TGTGCCAGCAGCTTTTACCCCGTCGGAAGAGGGACTGAAGCTTTCTTT. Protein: CASSFYPVGRGTEAFF.

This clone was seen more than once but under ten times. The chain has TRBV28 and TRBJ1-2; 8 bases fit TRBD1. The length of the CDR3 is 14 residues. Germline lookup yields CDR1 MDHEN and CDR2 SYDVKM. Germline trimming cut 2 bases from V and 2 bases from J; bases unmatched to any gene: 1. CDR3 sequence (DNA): TGTGCCAGCAGTTTACGGACAGGGAACTATGGCTACACCTTC. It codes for CASSLRTGNYGYTF.

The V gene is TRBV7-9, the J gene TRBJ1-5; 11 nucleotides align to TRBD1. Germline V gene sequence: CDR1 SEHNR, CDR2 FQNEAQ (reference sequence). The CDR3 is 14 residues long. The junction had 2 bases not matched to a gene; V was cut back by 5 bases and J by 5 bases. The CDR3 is CASSRDRGDQPQHF. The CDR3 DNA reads TGTGCCAGCAGCAGGGACAGGGGGGATCAGCCCCAGCATTTT. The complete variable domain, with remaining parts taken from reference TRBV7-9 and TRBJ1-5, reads DTGVSQNPRHKITKRGQNVTFRCDPISEHNRLYWYRQTLGQGPEFLTYFQNEAQLEKSRLLSDRFSAERPKGSFSTLEIQRTEQGDSAMYLCASSRDRGDQPQHFGDGTRLSIL.

The CDR3 bases are TGTGCCAGCAGCCAAACTAGCGGGAGTAATGGGGAGCAGTTCTTC. Its translation: CASSQTSGSNGEQFF. The V call is TRBV7-7, the J call TRBJ2-1; 11 bases agree with TRBD2. The V gene's germline CDR1 is SSHAT and CDR2 FNYEAQ (reference sequence). The junction had 10 bases not matched to a gene; V was cut back by 5 bases and J by 10 bases. CDR3 length: 15 amino acids.

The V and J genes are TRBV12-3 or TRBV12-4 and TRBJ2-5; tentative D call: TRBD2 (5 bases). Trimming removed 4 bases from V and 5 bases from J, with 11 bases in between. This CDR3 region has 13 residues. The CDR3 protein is CASSSGEMETQYF. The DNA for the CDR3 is TGTGCCAGCAGTTCCGGGGAAATGGAGACCCAGTACTTC.

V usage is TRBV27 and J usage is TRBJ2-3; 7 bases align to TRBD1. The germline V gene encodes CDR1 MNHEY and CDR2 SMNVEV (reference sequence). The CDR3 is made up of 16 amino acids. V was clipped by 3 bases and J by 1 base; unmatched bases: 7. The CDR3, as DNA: TGTGCCAGCAGTTTCCACCGACAGGGCCGCACAGATACGCAGTATTTT. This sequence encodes CASSFHRQGRTDTQYF.

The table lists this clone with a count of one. This CDR3 is CASSLAGFGTQYF. DNA of the CDR3: TGTGCCAGCAGTTTAGCTGGTTTCGGGACCCAGTACTTC. The V call is TRBV27, the J call TRBJ2-5; D gene uncertain. The CDR3 is 13 amino acids. V lost 2 bases and J lost 7, with 11 bases in between. Germline CDR1 MNHEY, CDR2 SMNVEV (reference sequence).

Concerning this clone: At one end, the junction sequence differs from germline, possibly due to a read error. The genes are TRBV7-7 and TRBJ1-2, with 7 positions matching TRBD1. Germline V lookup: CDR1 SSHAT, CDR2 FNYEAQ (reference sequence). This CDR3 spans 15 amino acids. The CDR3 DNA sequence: TGTGCTAGCAGCCCCTGGGACAGACGCACCTATGGCTACACCTTC. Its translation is CASSPWDRRTYGYTF.

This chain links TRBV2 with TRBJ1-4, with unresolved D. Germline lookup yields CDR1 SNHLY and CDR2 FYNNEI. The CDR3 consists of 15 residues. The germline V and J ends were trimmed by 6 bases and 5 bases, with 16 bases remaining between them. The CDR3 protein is CASSETRTGNEKLFF. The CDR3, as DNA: TGTGCCAGCAGCGAAACCCGGACGGGAAATGAAAAACTGTTTTTT.

The CDR3 here is CASSQDSYVNIQYF. For the CDR3, the DNA is TGTGCCAGCAGCCAAGATAGCTACGTGAACATTCAGTACTTC. J is TRBJ2-4 and V is TRBV3-1 (or the pseudogene TRBV3-2); D is uncertain. Trimming removed 0 bases at V and 7 bases at J, with 10 bases between. The length of the CDR3 is 14 residues. The germline V gene encodes CDR1 LGHDT and CDR2 YNNKEL (reference sequence).

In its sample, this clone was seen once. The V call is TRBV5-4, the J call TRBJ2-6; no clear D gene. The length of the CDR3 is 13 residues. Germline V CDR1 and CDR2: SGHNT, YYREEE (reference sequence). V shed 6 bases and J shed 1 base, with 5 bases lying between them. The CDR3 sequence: CASKPSGANVLTF. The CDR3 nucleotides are TGTGCCAGCAAGCCGTCTGGGGCCAACGTCCTGACTTTC.

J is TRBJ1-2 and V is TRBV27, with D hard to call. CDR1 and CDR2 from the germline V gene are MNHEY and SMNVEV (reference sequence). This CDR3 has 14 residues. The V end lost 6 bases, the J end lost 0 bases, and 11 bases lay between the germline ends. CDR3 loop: CASSPSGTNYGYTF. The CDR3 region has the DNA TGTGCCAGCAGCCCCTCCGGGACTAACTATGGCTACACCTTC.

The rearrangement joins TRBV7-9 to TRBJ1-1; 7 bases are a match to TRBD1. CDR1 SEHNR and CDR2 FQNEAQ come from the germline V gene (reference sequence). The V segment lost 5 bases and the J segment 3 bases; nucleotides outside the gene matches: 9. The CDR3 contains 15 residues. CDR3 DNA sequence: TGTGCCAGCAGCATTGGGGCAGGGGGAGACACTGAAGCTTTCTTT. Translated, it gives CASSIGAGGDTEAFF.

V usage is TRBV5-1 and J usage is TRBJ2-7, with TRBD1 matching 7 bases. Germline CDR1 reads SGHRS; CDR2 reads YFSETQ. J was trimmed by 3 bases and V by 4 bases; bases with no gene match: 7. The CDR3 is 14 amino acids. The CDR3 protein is CASSPGTVGYEQYF. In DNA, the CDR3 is TGCGCCAGCAGCCCGGGGACAGTCGGCTACGAGCAGTACTTC.

The CDR3 DNA reads TGTGCCACCCTGACAGGGAGGATGGGTGTGGATGGCTACACCTTC. This sequence encodes CATLTGRMGVDGYTF. The rearrangement uses TRBV2 and TRBJ1-2; TRBD1 matches 7 bases. CDR1 and CDR2 from the germline V gene are SNHLY and FYNNEI. This CDR3 has 15 residues. V lost 10 bases, J lost 6 bases, and 17 bases stayed unmatched.

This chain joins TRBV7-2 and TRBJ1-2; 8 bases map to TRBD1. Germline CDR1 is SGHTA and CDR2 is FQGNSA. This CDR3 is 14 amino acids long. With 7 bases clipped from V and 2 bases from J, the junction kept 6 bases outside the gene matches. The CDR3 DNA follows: TGTGCCAGCAAAGCGGGACAGGCAAACTATGGCTACACCTTC. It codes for CASKAGQANYGYTF.

Here the CDR3 reads CASSTGLAGEPYEQYF. The CDR3 DNA sequence: TGTGCCAGTAGTACGGGACTAGCGGGAGAGCCCTACGAGCAGTACTTC. The chain links TRBV19 to TRBJ2-7; 14 bases agree with TRBD2. V was pared by 4 bases and J by 2 bases, with 4 bases of the junction left unmatched. The CDR3 is 16 amino acids. Germline CDR1 reads LNHDA; CDR2 reads SQIVND (reference sequence).

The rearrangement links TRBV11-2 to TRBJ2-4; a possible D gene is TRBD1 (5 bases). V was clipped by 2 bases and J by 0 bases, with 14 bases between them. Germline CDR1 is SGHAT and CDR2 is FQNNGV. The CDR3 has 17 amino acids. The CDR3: CASSLRWGLIAKNIQYF. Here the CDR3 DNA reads TGTGCCAGCAGCTTAAGATGGGGCCTTATAGCCAAAAACATTCAGTACTTC.

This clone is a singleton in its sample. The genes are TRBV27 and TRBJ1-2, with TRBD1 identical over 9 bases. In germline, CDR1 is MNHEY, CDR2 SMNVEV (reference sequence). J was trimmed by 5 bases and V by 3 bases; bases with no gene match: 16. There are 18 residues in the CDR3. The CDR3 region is CASSFFPPGQGLSYGYTF. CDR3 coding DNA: TGTGCCAGCAGTTTCTTCCCCCCCGGACAGGGGCTGAGTTATGGCTACACCTTC.

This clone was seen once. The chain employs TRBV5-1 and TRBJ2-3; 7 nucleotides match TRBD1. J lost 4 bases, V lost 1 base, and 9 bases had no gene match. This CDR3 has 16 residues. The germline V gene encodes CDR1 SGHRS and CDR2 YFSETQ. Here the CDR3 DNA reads TGCGCCAGCAGCTTGTTCGGGGCAGGGGGAGCAGATACGCAGTATTTT. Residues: CASSLFGAGGADTQYF.

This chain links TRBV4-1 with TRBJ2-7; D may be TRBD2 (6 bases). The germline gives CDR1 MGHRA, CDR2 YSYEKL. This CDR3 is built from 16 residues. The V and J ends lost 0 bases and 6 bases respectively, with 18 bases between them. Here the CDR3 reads CASSQDRTGAGLEQYF. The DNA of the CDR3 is TGCGCCAGCAGCCAAGATAGAACGGGAGCCGGCCTCGAGCAGTACTTC.

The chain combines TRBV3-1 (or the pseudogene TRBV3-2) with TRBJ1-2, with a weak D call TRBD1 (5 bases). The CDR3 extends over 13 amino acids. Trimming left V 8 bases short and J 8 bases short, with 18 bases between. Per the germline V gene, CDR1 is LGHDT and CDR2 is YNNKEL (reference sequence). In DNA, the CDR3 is TGTGCCAGCGCCACACCCGGGGGGGTCGGCTACACCTTC. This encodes CASATPGGVGYTF.